Presented here are 16 T cell receptor beta chains from one specimen sequenced in a study of CD4+ T cells in melanoma. Assay used: immunoSEQ multiplex PCR; TCRdb lists only in-frame clones, some missing. This table holds about 140,000 clones, roughly 91% found once. Receptor source: a human donor with melanoma.

The chain combines TRBV5-4 with TRBJ2-3; TRBD2 agrees at 10 bases. The CDR3 has 14 amino acids. J gave up 6 bases and V 4 bases, and 5 bases lay outside the gene matches. The germline V gene has CDR1 SGHNT and CDR2 YYREEE (reference sequence). CDR3 nucleotide sequence: TGTGCCAGCAGCCCTACTAGCGGGGCGGATACGCAGTATTTT. Protein: CASSPTSGADTQYF.

This chain links TRBV6-6 with TRBJ2-7, with D possibly matching TRBD2 (5 bases). Trimming removed 4 bases from V and 4 bases from J, with 11 bases in between. This CDR3 comprises 13 residues. The germline V gene encodes CDR1 MNHNY and CDR2 SVGAGI (reference sequence). This CDR3 reads CASSSSGVYEQYF. The CDR3 DNA sequence: TGTGCCAGCAGTTCATCCGGGGTGTACGAGCAGTACTTC.

This clone was seen a single time. This chain links TRBV7-9 with TRBJ2-1, with TRBD2 identical over 9 bases. Per the germline V gene, CDR1 is SEHNR and CDR2 is FQNEAQ (reference sequence). J was trimmed by 5 bases and V by 6 bases; bases with no gene match: 8. The CDR3 length is 15 residues. The CDR3 loop is CASSLRRGGDNEQFF. The CDR3 DNA sequence: TGTGCCAGCAGTCTTAGGCGGGGGGGAGACAATGAGCAGTTCTTC.

V and J are TRBV25-1 and TRBJ2-7; tentative D call: TRBD2 (7 bases). Germline CDR1 is MGHDK and CDR2 is SYGVNS. This CDR3 comprises 17 residues. Trimming cost V 1 base and J 5 bases, with 21 bases left between them. Here the CDR3 reads CASSELGRGFSSDEQYF. CDR3 nucleotides: TGTGCCAGCAGTGAATTGGGGAGGGGGTTTTCGTCGGACGAGCAGTACTTC.

The chain couples TRBV11-2 to TRBJ1-2, with D unresolved. CDR3 length equals 18 residues. Deletions cut 1 base from V and 0 bases from J, with 18 bases between. The germline CDR1 and CDR2 sequences are SGHAT and FQNNGV. CDR3 region: CASSLVASRPFSNYGYTF. In DNA form, the CDR3 reads TGTGCCAGCAGCTTAGTGGCTTCGAGGCCCTTTTCTAACTATGGCTACACCTTC.

The gene calls are TRBV30 and TRBJ1-2; possible D gene TRBD1, 6 bases. V was shortened by 2 bases and J by 7 bases, with 17 bases between the two germline ends. Germline lookup yields CDR1 GTSNPN and CDR2 SVGIG (reference sequence). The CDR3 loop spans 14 amino acids. CDR3 protein: CAWSRSPGAGGYTF. The CDR3 nucleotides are TGTGCCTGGAGTCGTAGTCCGGGGGCGGGTGGCTACACCTTC.

The chain uses TRBV2 and TRBJ1-1, with D unclear. CDR3 length equals 14 residues. Germline V gives CDR1 SNHLY, CDR2 FYNNEI. The ends were cut back, 7 bases at V and 1 base at J, with 13 bases in the middle. The DNA for the CDR3 is TGTGCCAGCACTGCCGGCCCTGGGAACACTGAAGCTTTCTTT. Its protein product is CASTAGPGNTEAFF.

The chain joins TRBV18 to TRBJ1-1, with D unresolved. This CDR3 has 14 residues. CDR1 is KGHSH, CDR2 LQKENI, per germline. Trimming left V 1 base short and J 2 bases short, with 8 bases between. CDR3 sequence: CASSPRSVNTEAFF. The CDR3 DNA reads TGTGCCAGCTCACCACGTTCAGTTAACACTGAAGCTTTCTTT.

This clone has only one observation. The chain couples TRBV13 to TRBJ1-2; tentatively, D is TRBD1 (5 bases). CDR3 size: 12 residues. CDR1 and CDR2 from the germline V gene are PRHDT and FYEKMQ (reference sequence). V lost 4 bases and J lost 5, with 8 bases in between. For the CDR3, the DNA is TGTGCCAGCAGCTCGGGACGGTATGGCTACACCTTC. This sequence encodes CASSSGRYGYTF.

The V gene is TRBV2, the J gene TRBJ1-5; no clear D. Germline V gene lookup returns CDR1 SNHLY and CDR2 FYNNEI. The CDR3 consists of 13 residues. Trimming took off 2 bases at V and 7 bases at J, with 9 bases between the two ends. CDR3 sequence: CASSEYRSQPQHF. CDR3 coding DNA: TGTGCCAGCAGTGAATATAGGAGCCAGCCCCAGCATTTT.

The gene calls are TRBV11-3 and TRBJ1-1; D is uncertain. This CDR3 spans 12 amino acids. Germline CDR1 and CDR2: SGHNT and YENEEA. V was trimmed by 5 bases and J by 9 bases, leaving 13 bases between them. CDR3 DNA sequence: TGTGCCAGCAGCCCTTGGCAAGCTAAAGCTTTCTTT. Its protein is CASSPWQAKAFF.

The chain carries TRBV5-1 and TRBJ2-7; TRBD2 matches at 10 bases. Germline V gene sequence: CDR1 SGHRS, CDR2 YFSETQ. V lost 4 bases to trimming and J lost 6 bases; unmatched junction nucleotides: 10. The CDR3 consists of 15 residues. The CDR3 loop is CASSPSGGAWGEQYF. CDR3 sequence (DNA): TGCGCCAGCAGCCCGAGCGGGGGGGCCTGGGGCGAGCAGTACTTC.

The chain recombines TRBV6-1 with TRBJ1-5; a weak D match, TRBD1 (5 bases). V was trimmed by 8 bases and J by 5 bases, leaving 16 bases between them. This CDR3 is built from 14 residues. Germline V lookup: CDR1 MNHNS, CDR2 SASEGT. CDR3 bases: TGTGCCAGCCAACTTCGGGGCGCTTATCAGCCCCAGCATTTT. Protein sequence: CASQLRGAYQPQHF.

The rearrangement joins TRBV4-1 to TRBJ2-1, with 10 nucleotides matching TRBD2. CDR1 is MGHRA, CDR2 YSYEKL, per germline. The length of the CDR3 is 15 residues. With V trimmed by 1 base and J by 7 bases, 4 bases remained unmatched. The chain's CDR3 is CASSQVSGGANEQFF. The CDR3 region has the DNA TGCGCCAGCAGCCAAGTCAGCGGGGGGGCGAATGAGCAGTTCTTC.

The gene calls are TRBV11-2 and TRBJ1-2; D unresolved. Per germline, CDR1 SGHAT and CDR2 FQNNGV. V was cut by 0 bases and J by 1 base, with 9 bases left in between. The length of the CDR3 is 15 residues. This CDR3 reads CASSLDGAGNYGYTF. In DNA form, the CDR3 reads TGTGCCAGCAGCTTAGACGGTGCGGGTAACTATGGCTACACCTTC. The full variable domain, completed using reference TRBV11-2 and TRBJ1-2, is EAGVAQSPRYKIIEKRQSVAFWCNPISGHATLYWYQQILGQGPKLLIQFQNNGVVDDSQLPKDRFSAERLKGVDSTLKIQPAKLEDSAVYLCASSLDGAGNYGYTFGSGTRLTVV.

This chain connects TRBV30 to TRBJ2-5, with D perhaps matching TRBD1 (6 bases). V lost 2 bases and J lost 0, with 13 bases in between. This CDR3 is 15 amino acids long. CDR1 and CDR2 from the germline V gene are GTSNPN and SVGIG (reference sequence). DNA of the CDR3: TGTGCCTGGAGTTCCTCAACAGGGTACCAAGAGACCCAGTACTTC. Its translation: CAWSSSTGYQETQYF.